This TCR beta chain derives from a study of cytomegalovirus exposure and HLA in healthy donors. The J segment lost 1 base and the V segment lost 5 bases, leaving 4 bases of the junction unmatched. The germline gives CDR1 SGHAT, CDR2 FQDESV (reference sequence). The length of the CDR3 is 16 residues. 60 Vbeta and 13 Jbeta primers were used in PCR. The assay was immunoSEQ multiplex PCR, and TCRdb's table has in-frame clones only and misses some. This table has 150,000 to 200,000 clones, about four fifths appearing once. This receptor was identified in a man aged 18 to 29 in good health and CMV-seronegative. The chain recombines TRBV11-1 with TRBJ2-1; 11 bases agree with TRBD2. The sequenced sample was PBMCs. The CDR3 loop reads CASSRTSGGSYNEQFF. The CDR3 DNA reads TGTGCCAGCAGCCGTACTAGCGGGGGTTCCTACAATGAGCAGTTCTTC. Supplemented by reference TRBV11-1 and TRBJ2-1, the full variable domain reads EAEVAQSPRYKITEKSQAVAFWCDPISGHATLYWYRQILGQGPELLVQFQDESVVDDSQLPKDRFSAERLKGVDSTLKIQPAELGDSAMYLCASSRTSGGSYNEQFFGPGTRLTVL.